Listed below are T cell receptor beta chains from one sample, sequenced in a study of T cell responses to AZD1222 COVID-19 vaccine. Data came from immunoSEQ multiplex PCR; TCRdb stores just in-frame clones and leaves some out. In the table there are about 160,000 clones, roughly 94% of which are singletons. Specimen: peripheral blood, collected on day 0 of MenACWY control vaccination. The receptors were gathered from an adult in good health. Both conserved end residues are part of each CDR3. Fields, in order: V gene, J gene, D gene, clone size, CDR3 protein, CDR3 DNA. The D gene is left open where the match is weak. A clone size is listed for some rows: how often the clone was seen (once, few, many), or a class if it is expanded.

v_call: TRBV7-3
j_call: TRBJ2-2
d_call: NA
clone_size: NA
cdr3_aa: CASSPGLPTGELFF
cdr3_nt: TGTGCCAGCAGCCCAGGACTACCAACCGGGGAGCTGTTTTTT

v_call: TRBV4-2
j_call: TRBJ2-7
d_call: TRBD2
clone_size: once
cdr3_aa: CASSHGLAGVDEQYF
cdr3_nt: TGTGCCAGCAGCCACGGACTAGCGGGAGTTGACGAGCAGTACTTC

v_call: TRBV5-1
j_call: TRBJ2-7
d_call: TRBD1
clone_size: NA
cdr3_aa: CASSLSGGVYEQYF
cdr3_nt: TGCGCCAGCAGCTTGTCAGGGGGCGTCTACGAGCAGTACTTC

v_call: TRBV28
j_call: TRBJ2-1
d_call: TRBD2
clone_size: NA
cdr3_aa: CASSSAGGYNEQFF
cdr3_nt: TGTGCCAGCAGTTCGGCGGGAGGGTACAATGAGCAGTTCTTC

v_call: TRBV7-2
j_call: TRBJ2-7
d_call: TRBD1
clone_size: NA
cdr3_aa: CASSHRTGLPYEQYF
cdr3_nt: TGTGCCAGCAGCCATCGGACAGGCTTGCCCTACGAGCAGTACTTC

v_call: TRBV7-9
j_call: TRBJ1-3
d_call: NA
clone_size: NA
cdr3_aa: CASSLTGEGNTIYF
cdr3_nt: TGTGCCAGCAGCTTGACAGGAGAAGGAAACACCATATATTTT

v_call: TRBV5-8
j_call: TRBJ1-4
d_call: TRBD1
clone_size: NA
cdr3_aa: CASASGQGYEKLFF
cdr3_nt: TGTGCCAGCGCCTCGGGACAGGGATATGAAAAACTGTTTTTT

v_call: TRBV28
j_call: TRBJ1-2
d_call: TRBD1
clone_size: NA
cdr3_aa: CASSFSFRTGSNYGYTF
cdr3_nt: TGTGCCAGCAGTTTTAGCTTCCGGACAGGGAGTAACTATGGCTACACCTTC

v_call: TRBV7-3
j_call: TRBJ2-1
d_call: NA
clone_size: NA
cdr3_aa: CASSPSGNEQFF
cdr3_nt: TGTGCCAGCAGCCCGAGTGGAAATGAGCAGTTCTTC

v_call: TRBV19
j_call: TRBJ1-1
d_call: NA
clone_size: NA
cdr3_aa: CATVTSSMNTEAFF
cdr3_nt: TGTGCCACCGTGACATCTTCCATGAACACTGAAGCTTTCTTT

v_call: TRBV27
j_call: TRBJ1-2
d_call: TRBD1
clone_size: few
cdr3_aa: CASSTRQGGYGYTF
cdr3_nt: TGTGCCAGCAGCACTCGACAGGGCGGCTATGGCTACACCTTC

v_call: TRBV18
j_call: TRBJ2-2
d_call: NA
clone_size: NA
cdr3_aa: CASSPGTVNTGELFF
cdr3_nt: TGTGCCAGCTCACCAGGGACGGTTAACACCGGGGAGCTGTTTTTT

v_call: TRBV6-6
j_call: TRBJ2-1
d_call: TRBD2
clone_size: NA
cdr3_aa: CASSRPGLAGGSYNEQFF
cdr3_nt: TGTGCCAGCAGTCGCCCGGGACTAGCGGGAGGCTCCTACAATGAGCAGTTCTTC

v_call: TRBV7-3
j_call: TRBJ2-3
d_call: TRBD1
clone_size: NA
cdr3_aa: CASSLTGDSQYF
cdr3_nt: TGTGCCAGCAGCTTAACGGGGGACAGTCAGTATTTT

v_call: TRBV7-8
j_call: TRBJ2-1
d_call: NA
clone_size: once
cdr3_aa: CASSTYRVPYNEQFF
cdr3_nt: TGTGCCAGCAGCACCTACAGGGTCCCCTACAATGAGCAGTTCTTC

v_call: TRBV24-1
j_call: TRBJ2-5
d_call: NA
clone_size: NA
cdr3_aa: CATSDIGGIQETQYF
cdr3_nt: TGTGCCACCAGTGACATAGGGGGGATCCAAGAGACCCAGTACTTC

v_call: TRBV12-3/TRBV12-4
j_call: TRBJ1-1
d_call: NA
clone_size: NA
cdr3_aa: CASSFSGDTEAFF
cdr3_nt: TGTGCCAGCAGTTTTTCAGGGGACACTGAAGCTTTCTTT

v_call: TRBV6-1
j_call: TRBJ2-1
d_call: NA
clone_size: NA
cdr3_aa: CASSESVGGYNEQFF
cdr3_nt: TGTGCCAGCAGTGAAAGCGTCGGTGGCTACAATGAGCAGTTCTTC

v_call: TRBV5-6
j_call: TRBJ1-1
d_call: TRBD1
clone_size: NA
cdr3_aa: CASRQELTGDTEAFF
cdr3_nt: TGTGCCAGCAGACAGGAGCTGACAGGGGACACTGAAGCTTTCTTT

v_call: TRBV10-2
j_call: TRBJ2-1
d_call: TRBD2
clone_size: NA
cdr3_aa: CASSDLIGTRTYNEQFF
cdr3_nt: TGCGCCAGCAGTGATTTAATTGGGACTAGAACCTACAATGAGCAGTTCTTC

v_call: TRBV6-2/TRBV6-3
j_call: TRBJ2-2
d_call: TRBD1
clone_size: NA
cdr3_aa: CASSRQGANTGELFF
cdr3_nt: TGTGCCAGCAGTCGCCAGGGGGCTAACACCGGGGAGCTGTTTTTT

v_call: TRBV3-1/TRBV3-2
j_call: TRBJ1-1
d_call: NA
clone_size: once
cdr3_aa: CASSQVPGVGTEAFF
cdr3_nt: TGTGCCAGCAGCCAAGTCCCCGGGGTGGGGACTGAAGCTTTCTTT

v_call: TRBV28
j_call: TRBJ1-6
d_call: NA
clone_size: NA
cdr3_aa: CASTAAGLSPLHF
cdr3_nt: TGTGCCAGCACCGCGGCGGGACTTTCACCCCTCCACTTT

v_call: TRBV10-2
j_call: TRBJ1-2
d_call: TRBD1
clone_size: NA
cdr3_aa: CAVPGQGAWGYTF
cdr3_nt: TGCGCCGTCCCGGGACAGGGGGCTTGGGGCTACACCTTC

v_call: TRBV19
j_call: TRBJ1-5
d_call: NA
clone_size: NA
cdr3_aa: CATSSQHNQPQHF
cdr3_nt: TGTGCCACTTCATCACAGCACAATCAGCCCCAGCATTTT

v_call: TRBV10-1
j_call: TRBJ2-7
d_call: NA
clone_size: NA
cdr3_aa: CASSESGTAEQYF
cdr3_nt: TGCGCCAGCAGTGAGTCGGGGACGGCCGAGCAGTACTTC

v_call: TRBV28
j_call: TRBJ2-7
d_call: TRBD1
clone_size: NA
cdr3_aa: CASSLFRDRGRREQYF
cdr3_nt: TGTGCCAGCAGTTTATTCAGGGACAGGGGGCGCCGGGAGCAGTACTTC

v_call: TRBV7-9
j_call: TRBJ1-1
d_call: NA
clone_size: NA
cdr3_aa: CASSSGVAAEAFF
cdr3_nt: TGTGCCAGCAGCTCTGGGGTAGCGGCTGAAGCTTTCTTT

v_call: TRBV5-1
j_call: TRBJ1-1
d_call: NA
clone_size: NA
cdr3_aa: CASSLAPTEMNTEAFF
cdr3_nt: TGCGCCAGCAGCTTGGCCCCTACAGAGATGAACACTGAAGCTTTCTTT

v_call: TRBV28
j_call: TRBJ2-7
d_call: NA
clone_size: NA
cdr3_aa: CASSSKRAFYEQYF
cdr3_nt: TGTGCCAGCAGTTCCAAGCGGGCTTTCTACGAGCAGTACTTC

v_call: TRBV6-2/TRBV6-3
j_call: TRBJ2-5
d_call: NA
clone_size: NA
cdr3_aa: CASSHFRETQYF
cdr3_nt: TGTGCCAGCAGCCACTTCAGAGAGACCCAGTACTTC

v_call: TRBV9
j_call: TRBJ1-6
d_call: TRBD1
clone_size: NA
cdr3_aa: CASSRTLRTGNSPLHF
cdr3_nt: TGTGCCAGCAGCCGTACCCTCCGGACAGGGAATTCACCCCTCCACTTT

v_call: TRBV28
j_call: TRBJ2-7
d_call: NA
clone_size: once
cdr3_aa: CASSSPGRQYF
cdr3_nt: TGTGCCAGCAGTTCCCCCGGACGGCAGTACTTC